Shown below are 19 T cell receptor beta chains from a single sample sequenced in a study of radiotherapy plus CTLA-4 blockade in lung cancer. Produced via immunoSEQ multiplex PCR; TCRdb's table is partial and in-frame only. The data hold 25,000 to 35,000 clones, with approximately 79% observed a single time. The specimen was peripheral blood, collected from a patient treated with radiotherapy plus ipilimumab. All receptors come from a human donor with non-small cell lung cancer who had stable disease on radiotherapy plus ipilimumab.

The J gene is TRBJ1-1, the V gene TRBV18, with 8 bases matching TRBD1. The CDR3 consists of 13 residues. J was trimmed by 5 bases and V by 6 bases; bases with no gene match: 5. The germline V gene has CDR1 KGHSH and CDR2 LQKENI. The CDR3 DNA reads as TGTGCCAGCTCGACAGGGGTAAGGACTGAAGCTTTCTTT. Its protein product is CASSTGVRTEAFF.

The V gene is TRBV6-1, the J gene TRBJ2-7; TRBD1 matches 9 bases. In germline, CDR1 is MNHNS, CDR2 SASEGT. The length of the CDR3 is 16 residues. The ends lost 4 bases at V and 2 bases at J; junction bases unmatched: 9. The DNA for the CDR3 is TGTGCCAGCAGTGGGACAGGGGACCTAATTGCCTACGAGCAGTACGTC. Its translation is CASSGTGDLIAYEQYV.

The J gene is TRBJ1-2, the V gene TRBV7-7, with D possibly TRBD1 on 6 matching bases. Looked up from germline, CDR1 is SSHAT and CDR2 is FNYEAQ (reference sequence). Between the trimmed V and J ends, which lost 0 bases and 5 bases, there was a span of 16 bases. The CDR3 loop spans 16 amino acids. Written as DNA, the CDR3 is TGTGCCAGCAGCTTAGCCGGCGGGGGCGGGAGATATGGCTACACCTTC. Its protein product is CASSLAGGGGRYGYTF.

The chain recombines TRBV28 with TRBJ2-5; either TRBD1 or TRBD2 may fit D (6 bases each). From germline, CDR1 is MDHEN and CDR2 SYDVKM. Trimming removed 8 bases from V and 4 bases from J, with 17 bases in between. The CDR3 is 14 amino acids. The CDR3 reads CASSVGGRVETQYF. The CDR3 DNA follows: TGTGCCAGCTCGGTTGGGGGGCGGGTAGAGACCCAGTACTTC.

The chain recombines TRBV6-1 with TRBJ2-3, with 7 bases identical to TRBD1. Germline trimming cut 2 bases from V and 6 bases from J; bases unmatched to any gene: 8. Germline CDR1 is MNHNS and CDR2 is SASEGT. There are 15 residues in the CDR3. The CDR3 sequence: CASSELVAGGDTQYF. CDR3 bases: TGTGCCAGCAGTGAACTGGTGGCAGGGGGTGATACGCAGTATTTT.

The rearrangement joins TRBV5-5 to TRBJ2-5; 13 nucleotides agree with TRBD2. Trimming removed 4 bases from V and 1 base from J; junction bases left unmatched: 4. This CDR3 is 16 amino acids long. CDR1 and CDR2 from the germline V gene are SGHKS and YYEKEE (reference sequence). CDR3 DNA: TGTGCCAGCAGCGAGGGACTAGCGGGGACCCAAGAGACCCAGTACTTC. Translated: CASSEGLAGTQETQYF.

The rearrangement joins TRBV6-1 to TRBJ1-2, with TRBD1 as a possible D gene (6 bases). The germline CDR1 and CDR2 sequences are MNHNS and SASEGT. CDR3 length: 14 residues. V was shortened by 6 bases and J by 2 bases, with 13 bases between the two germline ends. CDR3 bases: TGTGCCAGCAGGAGGGGGGCGCGAAACTATGGCTACACCTTC. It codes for CASRRGARNYGYTF.

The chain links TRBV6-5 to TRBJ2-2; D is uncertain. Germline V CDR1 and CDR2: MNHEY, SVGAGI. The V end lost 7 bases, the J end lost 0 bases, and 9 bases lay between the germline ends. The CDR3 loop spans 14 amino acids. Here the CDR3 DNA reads TGTGCCAGCACGCTGTTGGCGAACACCGGGGAGCTGTTTTTT. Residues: CASTLLANTGELFF.

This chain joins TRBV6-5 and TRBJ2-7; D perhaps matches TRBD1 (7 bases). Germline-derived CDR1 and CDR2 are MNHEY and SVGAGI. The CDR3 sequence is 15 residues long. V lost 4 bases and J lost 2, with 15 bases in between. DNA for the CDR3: TGTGCCAGCAGTTTTTCCCAGGGGGGAGCCTACGAGCAGTACGTC. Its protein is CASSFSQGGAYEQYV.

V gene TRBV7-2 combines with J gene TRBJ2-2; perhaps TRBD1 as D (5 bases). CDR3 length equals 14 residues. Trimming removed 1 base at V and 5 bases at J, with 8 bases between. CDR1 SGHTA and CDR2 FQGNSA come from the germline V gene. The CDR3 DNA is TGTGCCAGCAGCTTAGTCCAGGGAACCGGGGAGCTGTTTTTT. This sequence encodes CASSLVQGTGELFF.

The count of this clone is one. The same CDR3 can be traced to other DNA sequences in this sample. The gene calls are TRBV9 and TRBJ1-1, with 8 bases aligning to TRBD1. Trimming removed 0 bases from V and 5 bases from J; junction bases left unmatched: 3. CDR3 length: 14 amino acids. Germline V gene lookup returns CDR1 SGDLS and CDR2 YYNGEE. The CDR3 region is CASSVGTGSTEAFF. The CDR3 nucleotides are TGTGCCAGCAGCGTAGGGACAGGGTCTACTGAAGCTTTCTTT.

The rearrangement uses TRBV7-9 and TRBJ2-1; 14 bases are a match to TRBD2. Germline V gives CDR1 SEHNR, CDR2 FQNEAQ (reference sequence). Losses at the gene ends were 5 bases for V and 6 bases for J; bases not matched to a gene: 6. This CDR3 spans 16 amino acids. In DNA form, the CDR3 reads TGTGCCAGCAGCCGAGACGGACTAGCGGGAGGCAATGAGCAGTTCTTC. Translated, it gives CASSRDGLAGGNEQFF.

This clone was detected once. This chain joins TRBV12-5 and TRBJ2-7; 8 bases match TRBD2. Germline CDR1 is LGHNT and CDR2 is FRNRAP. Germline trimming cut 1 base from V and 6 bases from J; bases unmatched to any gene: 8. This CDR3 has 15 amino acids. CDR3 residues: CASGLDSGGQAEQYF. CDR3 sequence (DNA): TGTGCTAGTGGTTTGGACTCGGGGGGGCAGGCCGAGCAGTACTTC.

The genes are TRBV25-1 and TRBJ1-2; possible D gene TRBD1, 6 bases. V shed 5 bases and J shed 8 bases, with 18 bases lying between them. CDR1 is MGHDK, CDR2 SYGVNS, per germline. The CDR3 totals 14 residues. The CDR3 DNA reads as TGTGCCAGCAGTTTAGCGGGGACAACAGGCGGCTACACCTTC. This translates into CASSLAGTTGGYTF.

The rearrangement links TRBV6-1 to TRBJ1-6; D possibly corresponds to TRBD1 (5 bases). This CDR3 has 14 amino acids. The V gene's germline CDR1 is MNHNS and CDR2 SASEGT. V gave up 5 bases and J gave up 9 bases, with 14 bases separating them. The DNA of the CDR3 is TGTGCCAGCAGTACGGGGGTTTCCGGTTCACCCCTCCACTTT. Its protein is CASSTGVSGSPLHF.

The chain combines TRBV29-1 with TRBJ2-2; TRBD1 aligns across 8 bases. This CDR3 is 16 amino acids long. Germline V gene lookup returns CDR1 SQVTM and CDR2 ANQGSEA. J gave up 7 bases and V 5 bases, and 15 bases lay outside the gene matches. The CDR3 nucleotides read TGCAGCGTTAATTTCGACGGGACAGGTCTCCGCGGGGAGCTGTTTTTT. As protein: CSVNFDGTGLRGELFF.

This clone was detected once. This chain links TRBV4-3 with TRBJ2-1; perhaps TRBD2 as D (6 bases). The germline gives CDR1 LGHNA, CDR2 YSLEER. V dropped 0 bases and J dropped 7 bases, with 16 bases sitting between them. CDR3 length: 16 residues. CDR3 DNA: TGCGCCAGCAGCCAAGATAGTTCCGGGAGCGGGAATGAGCAGTTCTTC. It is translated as CASSQDSSGSGNEQFF.

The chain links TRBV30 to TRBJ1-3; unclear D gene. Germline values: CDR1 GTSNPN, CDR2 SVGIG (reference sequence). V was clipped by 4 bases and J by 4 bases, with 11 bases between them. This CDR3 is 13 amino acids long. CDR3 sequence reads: CAWNSEVGNTIYF. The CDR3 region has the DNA TGTGCCTGGAACTCAGAGGTAGGAAACACCATATATTTT.

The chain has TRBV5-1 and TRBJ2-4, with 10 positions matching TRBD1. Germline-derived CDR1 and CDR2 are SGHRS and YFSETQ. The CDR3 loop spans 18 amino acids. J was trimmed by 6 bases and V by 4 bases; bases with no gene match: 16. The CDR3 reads CASSPRPGTGAPGNIQYF. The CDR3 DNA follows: TGCGCCAGCAGCCCACGTCCCGGGACAGGGGCCCCTGGAAACATTCAGTACTTC.